Each of the 31 T cell receptor beta chains below was sequenced from the same sample in a study of CD8 T cells in Susac syndrome. After extraction with the RNeasy kit, roughly 0.5 to 1 ug of the RNA was reverse transcribed using random hexamers. TCRdb called the immunoSEQ multiplex PCR reads again in MiXCR, with one record for every CDR3 protein. Of about 140,000 distinct CDR3 sequences listed, approximately 95% are singletons. Material: CD4+ T cells from PBMCs. Receptor source: a human donor with multiple sclerosis.

The V gene is TRBV28, the J gene TRBJ2-7, with unresolved D. Germline V lookup: CDR1 MDHEN, CDR2 SYDVKM. The V gene lost 1 base and the J gene lost 6 bases, with 1 base spanning the gap. This CDR3 spans 10 amino acids. CDR3 bases: TGTGCCAGCAGTTTATCCGAGCAGTACTTC. Encoded protein: CASSLSEQYF.

The chain has TRBV9 and TRBJ1-4; maybe TRBD1 (6 bases). Germline values: CDR1 SGDLS, CDR2 YYNGEE. The germline V and J ends were trimmed by 3 bases and 2 bases, with 11 bases remaining between them. The CDR3 runs to 15 residues. The CDR3 coding sequence is TGTGCCAGCAGCGCATACAGGGAGACTAATGAAAAACTGTTTTTT. This encodes CASSAYRETNEKLFF.

This clonotype is a singleton in its sample. V and J are TRBV20-1 and TRBJ1-5; TRBD1 might be the D (5 bases). This CDR3 comprises 13 residues. V lost 6 bases and J lost 1, with 10 bases in between. Germline assignment: CDR1 DFQATT and CDR2 SNEGSKA (reference sequence). CDR3 sequence: CSAPGPSNQPQHF. CDR3 coding DNA: TGCAGTGCCCCGGGGCCGAGCAATCAGCCCCAGCATTTT.

The chain couples TRBV24-1 to TRBJ2-6; 7 bases are a match to TRBD1. The CDR3 is 15 residues long. Germline CDR1 and CDR2: KGHDR and SFDVKD. V lost 7 bases to trimming and J lost 2 bases; unmatched junction nucleotides: 4. The CDR3: CATRGTGAGANVLTF. CDR3 sequence (DNA): TGTGCCACCAGAGGCACAGGGGCTGGGGCCAACGTCCTGACTTTC.

The V and J genes are TRBV28 and TRBJ1-6, with D possibly TRBD1 on 5 matching bases. The CDR3 consists of 14 residues. Trimming removed 3 bases from V and 5 bases from J, with 8 bases in between. The germline V gene has CDR1 MDHEN and CDR2 SYDVKM. The chain's CDR3 is CASSFRGNNSPLHF. The CDR3 DNA is TGTGCCAGCAGTTTTAGGGGAAATAATTCACCCCTCCACTTT.

The V and J genes are TRBV24-1 and TRBJ2-2; 9 nucleotides line up with TRBD2. The CDR3 sequence is 16 residues long. Germline values: CDR1 KGHDR, CDR2 SFDVKD. Trimming removed 3 bases from V and 3 bases from J; junction bases left unmatched: 4. The CDR3 sequence: CATSDGLAGYTGELFF. In DNA form, the CDR3 reads TGTGCCACCAGTGATGGGCTAGCGGGATACACCGGGGAGCTGTTTTTT.

The chain uses TRBV28 and TRBJ2-7; 10 bases fit TRBD2. The V and J ends lost 5 bases and 5 bases, in that order; junction bases with no gene match: 15. CDR1 and CDR2 from the germline V gene are MDHEN and SYDVKM. This CDR3 region has 17 residues. CDR3 sequence: CASSDPGASGRSNEQYF. The CDR3 nucleotides read TGTGCCAGCAGTGACCCAGGGGCTAGCGGGAGATCCAACGAGCAGTACTTC.

The V gene is TRBV6-5, the J gene TRBJ2-1; TRBD2 matches 8 bases. V gave up 7 bases and J gave up 0 bases; unmatched junction bases: 14. The CDR3 spans 18 residues. Looked up from germline, CDR1 is MNHEY and CDR2 is SVGAGI. The CDR3 DNA reads TGTGCCAGCATTTCGCTCGGAGCGGGAGCGAGCTCCTACAATGAGCAGTTCTTC. Residues: CASISLGAGASSYNEQFF.

The V gene is TRBV29-1, the J gene TRBJ1-2; D not resolved. CDR1 and CDR2 from the germline V gene are SQVTM and ANQGSEA. CDR3 length equals 10 residues. V was clipped by 4 bases and J by 6 bases, with 6 bases between them. The CDR3 here is CSVVGNGYTF. The CDR3 nucleotides read TGCAGCGTTGTAGGAAATGGCTACACCTTC.

V gene TRBV4-3 combines with J gene TRBJ2-7; maybe TRBD2 (5 bases). Germline V gene data show CDR1 as LGHNA and CDR2 as YSLEER. Trimming took 0 bases from V and 2 from J, leaving 5 bases between them. CDR3 length: 13 amino acids. CDR3: CASSQDGAYEQYF. The CDR3 DNA sequence: TGCGCCAGCAGCCAAGACGGGGCCTACGAGCAGTACTTC.

The gene calls are TRBV18 and TRBJ1-1; the D is unclear. The V end lost 6 bases, the J end lost 4 bases, and 12 bases lay between the germline ends. The germline gives CDR1 KGHSH, CDR2 LQKENI. The CDR3 is 13 amino acids. The CDR3: CASSPDQSTEAFF. CDR3 bases: TGTGCCAGCTCGCCGGACCAAAGCACTGAAGCTTTCTTT.

The chain recombines TRBV3-1 with TRBJ2-7, with D maybe TRBD2 (6 bases). V was pared by 5 bases and J by 4 bases, with 12 bases between. The germline gives CDR1 LGHDT, CDR2 YNNKEL (reference sequence). The CDR3 sequence is 13 residues long. The CDR3 coding sequence is TGTGCCAGCAGCGCTACTAGCACTTACGAGCAGTACTTC. Its protein product is CASSATSTYEQYF.

The chain combines TRBV9 with TRBJ2-2; D remains ambiguous. The V and J ends lost 2 bases and 5 bases respectively, with 10 bases between them. Germline lookup yields CDR1 SGDLS and CDR2 YYNGEE. The CDR3 runs to 14 residues. As DNA, the CDR3 is TGTGCCAGCAGCGTGTATGGTTCGACCGGGGAGCTGTTTTTT. It translates to CASSVYGSTGELFF.

The V and J genes are TRBV9 and TRBJ1-1; D unclear. Germline lookup yields CDR1 SGDLS and CDR2 YYNGEE. The CDR3 covers 15 residues. Trimming took off 0 bases at V and 1 base at J, with 10 bases between the two ends. The CDR3 nucleotides are TGTGCCAGCAGCGTAGGAAACAACGCGAACACTGAAGCTTTCTTT. Its translation: CASSVGNNANTEAFF. Supplemented by reference TRBV9 and TRBJ1-1, the full variable domain reads DSGVTQTPKHLITATGQRVTLRCSPRSGDLSVYWYQQSLDQGLQFLIQYYNGEERAKGNILERFSAQQFPDLHSELNLSSLELGDSALYFCASSVGNNANTEAFFGQGTRLTVV.

The rearrangement uses TRBV20-1 and TRBJ2-3, with unresolved D. Germline V gives CDR1 DFQATT, CDR2 SNEGSKA (reference sequence). This CDR3 has 12 residues. With 2 bases removed from V and 3 bases from J, the gap between germline ends came to 6 bases. CDR3 DNA: TGCAGTGCTAGACCCAAAACAGATACGCAGTATTTT. This translates into CSARPKTDTQYF.

This chain links TRBV6-6 with TRBJ2-3; no definite D call. CDR3 length: 14 amino acids. The V gene's germline CDR1 is MNHNY and CDR2 SVGAGI (reference sequence). The germline V and J ends were trimmed by 5 bases and 0 bases, with 9 bases remaining between them. The CDR3 DNA is TGTGCCAGCAGTACTCCTACTAGCACAGATACGCAGTATTTT. This codes for CASSTPTSTDTQYF.

The CDR3 DNA reads TGTGCCAGCAGTGGGACAGGGGTCCACGAGCAGTACTTC. Translated: CASSGTGVHEQYF. This sequence joins TRBV2 and TRBJ2-7; 9 nucleotides match TRBD1. V lost 4 bases, J lost 5 bases, and 3 bases stayed unmatched. Germline CDR1 is SNHLY and CDR2 is FYNNEI. This CDR3 spans 13 amino acids.

V is TRBV30 and J is TRBJ1-2; 7 nucleotides align to TRBD1. Germline CDR1 reads GTSNPN; CDR2 reads SVGIG (reference sequence). Losses at the gene ends were 2 bases for V and 6 bases for J; bases not matched to a gene: 9. The CDR3 runs to 14 residues. CDR3 residues: CAWSSTGTANGYTF. In DNA, the CDR3 is TGTGCCTGGAGTTCCACCGGGACAGCGAATGGCTACACCTTC. Full variable domain (remainder filled in from reference TRBV30 and TRBJ1-2): SQTIHQWPATLVQPVGSPLSLECTVEGTSNPNLYWYRQAAGRGLQLLFYSVGIGQISSEVPQNLSASRPQDRQFILSSKKLLLSDSGFYLCAWSSTGTANGYTFGSGTRLTVV.

The chain links TRBV6-6 to TRBJ1-6; TRBD1 agrees at 7 bases. The CDR3 extends over 16 amino acids. The V gene end was trimmed by 1 base and the J gene end by 12 bases; junction bases not matched to a gene: 12. Per the germline V gene, CDR1 is MNHNY and CDR2 is SVGAGI (reference sequence). Here the CDR3 DNA reads TGTGCCAGCAGTTACTTGGACAGGCCGTCCCCAAGACCCCTCCACTTT. Encoded protein: CASSYLDRPSPRPLHF.

This clonotype was counted once. The chain couples TRBV6-2 or TRBV6-3 to TRBJ2-5; 7 nucleotides line up with TRBD2. V lost 8 bases to trimming and J lost 0 bases; unmatched junction nucleotides: 12. This CDR3 spans 16 amino acids. In germline, CDR1 is MNHEY, CDR2 SVGEGT. The CDR3 loop reads CASGLAGYRNQETQYF. CDR3 sequence (DNA): TGTGCCAGCGGATTAGCGGGTTACAGGAACCAAGAGACCCAGTACTTC.

The genes are TRBV20-1 and TRBJ2-2; D gene uncertain. Trimming pared 6 bases from V and 0 bases from J, leaving 14 bases between. Germline V gene lookup returns CDR1 DFQATT and CDR2 SNEGSKA (reference sequence). CDR3 length equals 15 residues. The CDR3 DNA reads as TGCAGTGCCGACGGTTCCGTTGCGAACACCGGGGAGCTGTTTTTT. Its protein is CSADGSVANTGELFF.

The chain links TRBV12-3 or TRBV12-4 to TRBJ1-2; D might be TRBD1 (6 bases). The CDR3 runs to 12 residues. Trimming stripped 7 bases from V and 7 bases from J, with 13 bases between. The CDR3, as DNA: TGTGCCAGCACCCTGGGGGGGGCTGGCTACACCTTC. It translates to CASTLGGAGYTF.

The chain combines TRBV30 with TRBJ2-2; D is uncertain. Looked up from germline, CDR1 is GTSNPN and CDR2 is SVGIG (reference sequence). With 1 base removed from V and 2 bases from J, the gap between germline ends came to 8 bases. CDR3 size: 14 residues. The DNA of the CDR3 is TGTGCCTGGAGTGCCGGAGCCAACACCGGGGAGCTGTTTTTT. Its protein product is CAWSAGANTGELFF.

V is TRBV24-1 and J is TRBJ2-7; 9 nucleotides line up with TRBD1. Losses at the gene ends were 7 bases for V and 6 bases for J; bases not matched to a gene: 9. CDR1 is KGHDR and CDR2 is SFDVKD in the germline V gene. The CDR3 length is 14 residues. The CDR3 region has the DNA TGTGCCACCAGGACGGGGGACAGGGTACGCGAGCAGTACTTC. The encoded protein is CATRTGDRVREQYF.

The genes are TRBV20-1 and TRBJ2-7; D not resolved. The V gene lost 3 bases and the J gene lost 0 bases, with 9 bases spanning the gap. The length of the CDR3 is 13 residues. In germline, CDR1 is DFQATT, CDR2 SNEGSKA (reference sequence). The CDR3 DNA sequence: TGCAGTGCTAGCAAGCTGGGCTCCTACGAGCAGTACTTC. The encoded protein is CSASKLGSYEQYF.

This chain connects TRBV20-1 to TRBJ2-1, with D perhaps TRBD2 (5 bases). This CDR3 is built from 15 residues. V was shortened by 2 bases and J by 0 bases, with 11 bases between the two germline ends. Per germline, CDR1 DFQATT and CDR2 SNEGSKA (reference sequence). CDR3 bases: TGCAGTGCTAGACGGAGCGGCTACTCCTACAATGAGCAGTTCTTC. It encodes CSARRSGYSYNEQFF.

The chain employs TRBV7-9 and TRBJ1-1, with D possibly TRBD1 on 5 matching bases. CDR1 and CDR2 (germline): SEHNR, FQNEAQ (reference sequence). CDR3 length: 13 amino acids. V gave up 5 bases and J gave up 7 bases, with 14 bases separating them. CDR3 sequence (DNA): TGTGCCAGCAGCCAATCTGGACAAAGTGAAGCTTTCTTT. Translating gives CASSQSGQSEAFF.

The V call is TRBV9, the J call TRBJ2-3; tentative D call: TRBD1 (6 bases). The CDR3 covers 16 residues. The germline CDR1 and CDR2 sequences are SGDLS and YYNGEE. Trimming stripped 2 bases from V and 2 bases from J, with 15 bases between. This CDR3 reads CASSVGPVGATDTQYF. CDR3 sequence (DNA): TGTGCCAGCAGCGTGGGACCTGTGGGGGCCACAGATACGCAGTATTTT. Full variable domain (remainder filled in from reference TRBV9 and TRBJ2-3): DSGVTQTPKHLITATGQRVTLRCSPRSGDLSVYWYQQSLDQGLQFLIQYYNGEERAKGNILERFSAQQFPDLHSELNLSSLELGDSALYFCASSVGPVGATDTQYFGPGTRLTVL.

This clonotype was detected only a few times. The chain's CDR3 is CASSSSGTRGKGEQYF. DNA of the CDR3: TGTGCCAGCAGTTCCTCCGGGACTAGAGGCAAGGGCGAGCAGTACTTC. The V and J genes are TRBV12-3 or TRBV12-4 and TRBJ2-7, with 8 bases identical to TRBD2. This CDR3 is built from 16 residues. Trimming cost V 4 bases and J 6 bases; bases outside gene matches: 14.

V is TRBV28 and J is TRBJ2-4, with TRBD2 matching 11 bases. Germline V gives CDR1 MDHEN, CDR2 SYDVKM. The CDR3 spans 20 residues. The V segment lost 2 bases and the J segment 0 bases; nucleotides outside the gene matches: 12. CDR3 region: CASSLPPGLADTVAKNIQYF. The CDR3 DNA sequence: TGTGCCAGCAGTTTACCGCCGGGACTAGCGGATACGGTAGCCAAAAACATTCAGTACTTC.

The V and J genes are TRBV6-5 and TRBJ2-3, with 12 bases aligning to TRBD2. Looked up from germline, CDR1 is MNHEY and CDR2 is SVGAGI. The ends lost 9 bases at V and 1 base at J; junction bases unmatched: 2. The CDR3 runs 14 residues. CDR3 in amino acids: CASSSGGGTDTQYF. The CDR3 DNA is TGTGCCAGTTCTAGCGGGGGGGGCACAGATACGCAGTATTTT.